The present T cell receptor (beta chain) was sequenced within a study of T-cell memory formation after mild COVID-19. This CDR3 is 14 amino acids long. The V and J ends lost 2 bases and 7 bases respectively, with 10 bases between them. CDR1 is SGDLS, CDR2 YYNGEE, per germline. TCRdb analysed the 5' RACE reads with MiXCR anew, one entry per CDR3 protein. The sample includes around 420,000 distinct CDR3 sequences, roughly 26% of them seen just once. This clonotype was picked up one time. The chain employs TRBV9 and TRBJ1-6; D ambiguous. The receptor comes from an adult woman who had mild COVID-19 (a few samples of this study predate the infection). Cell type and time point are not known. Material for sequencing was PBMCs or a T cell subset sorted from them (not recorded which). Here the CDR3 DNA reads TGTGCCAGCAGCGTCGGGCAGGCGAATTCACCCCTCCACTTT. Its protein is CASSVGQANSPLHF. The complete variable domain, with remaining parts taken from reference TRBV9 and TRBJ1-6, reads DSGVTQTPKHLITATGQRVTLRCSPRSGDLSVYWYQQSLDQGLQFLIQYYNGEERAKGNILERFSAQQFPDLHSELNLSSLELGDSALYFCASSVGQANSPLHFGNGTRLTVT.